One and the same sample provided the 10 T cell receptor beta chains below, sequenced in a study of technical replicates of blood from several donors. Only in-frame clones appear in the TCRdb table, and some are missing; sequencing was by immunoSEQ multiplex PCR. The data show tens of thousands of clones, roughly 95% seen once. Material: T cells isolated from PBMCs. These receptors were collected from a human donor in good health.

The CDR3 bases are TGTGCCAGCAGTTACTCGAAGGACTATGGGATCGGTGAGCAGTTCTTC. Its translation is CASSYSKDYGIGEQFF. V is TRBV6-5 and J is TRBJ2-1, with D perhaps matching TRBD2 (6 bases). V lost 0 bases to trimming and J lost 9 bases, with 18 bases between them. The V gene's germline CDR1 is MNHEY and CDR2 SVGAGI. There are 16 residues in the CDR3.

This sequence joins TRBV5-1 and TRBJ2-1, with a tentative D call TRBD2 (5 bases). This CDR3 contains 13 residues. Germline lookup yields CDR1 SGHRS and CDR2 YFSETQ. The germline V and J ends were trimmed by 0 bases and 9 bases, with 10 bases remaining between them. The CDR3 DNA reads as TGCGCCAGCAGCTTGGTTGAGGGCGGTGAGCAGTTCTTC. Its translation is CASSLVEGGEQFF. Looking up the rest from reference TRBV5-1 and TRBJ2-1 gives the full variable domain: KAGVTQTPRYLIKTRGQQVTLSCSPISGHRSVSWYQQTPGQGLQFLFEYFSETQRNKGNFPGRFSGRQFSNSRSEMNVSTLELGDSALYLCASSLVEGGEQFFGPGTRLTVL.

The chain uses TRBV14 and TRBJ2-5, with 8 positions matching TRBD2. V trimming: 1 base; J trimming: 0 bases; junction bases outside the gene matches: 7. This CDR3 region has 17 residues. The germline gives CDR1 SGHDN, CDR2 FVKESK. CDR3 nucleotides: TGTGCCAGCAGCCAAGGGGTTACTAGCGGATACCAAGAGACCCAGTACTTC. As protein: CASSQGVTSGYQETQYF. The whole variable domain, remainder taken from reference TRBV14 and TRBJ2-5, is EAGVTQFPSHSVIEKGQTVTLRCDPISGHDNLYWYRRVMGKEIKFLLHFVKESKQDESGMPNNRFLAERTGGTYSTLKVQPAELEDSGVYFCASSQGVTSGYQETQYFGPGTRLLVL.

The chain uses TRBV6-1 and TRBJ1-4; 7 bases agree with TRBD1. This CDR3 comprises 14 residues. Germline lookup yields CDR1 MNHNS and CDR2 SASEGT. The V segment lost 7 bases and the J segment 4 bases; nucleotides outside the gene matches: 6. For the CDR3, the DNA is TGTGCCAGCACTCCGACAGGGCTTAATGAAAAACTGTTTTTT. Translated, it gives CASTPTGLNEKLFF.

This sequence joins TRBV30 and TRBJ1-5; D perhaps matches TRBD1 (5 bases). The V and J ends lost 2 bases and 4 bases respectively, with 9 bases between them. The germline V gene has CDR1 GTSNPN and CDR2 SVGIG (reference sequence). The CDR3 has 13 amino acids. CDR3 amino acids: CAWSPTGNQPQHF. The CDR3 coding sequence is TGTGCCTGGAGTCCAACAGGAAATCAGCCCCAGCATTTT.

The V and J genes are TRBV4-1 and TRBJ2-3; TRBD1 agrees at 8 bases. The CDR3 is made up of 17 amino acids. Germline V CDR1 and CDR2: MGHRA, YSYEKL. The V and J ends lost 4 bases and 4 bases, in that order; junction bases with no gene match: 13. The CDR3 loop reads CASSRPPPIQGADTQYF. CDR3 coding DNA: TGCGCCAGCAGCCGTCCCCCCCCTATACAGGGGGCAGATACGCAGTATTTT.

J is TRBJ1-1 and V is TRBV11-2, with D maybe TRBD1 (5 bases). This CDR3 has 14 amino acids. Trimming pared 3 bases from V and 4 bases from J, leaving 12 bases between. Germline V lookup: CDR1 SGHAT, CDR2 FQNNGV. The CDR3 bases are TGTGCCAGCAGCTTTAAGGGGAAGGGCACTGAAGCTTTCTTT. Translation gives CASSFKGKGTEAFF.

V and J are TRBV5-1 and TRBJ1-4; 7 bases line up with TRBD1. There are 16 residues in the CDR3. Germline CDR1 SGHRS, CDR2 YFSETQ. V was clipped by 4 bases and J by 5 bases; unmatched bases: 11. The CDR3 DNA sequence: TGCGCCAGCAGCGGGACACCGGGACAGCAAAATGAAAAACTGTTTTTT. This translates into CASSGTPGQQNEKLFF.

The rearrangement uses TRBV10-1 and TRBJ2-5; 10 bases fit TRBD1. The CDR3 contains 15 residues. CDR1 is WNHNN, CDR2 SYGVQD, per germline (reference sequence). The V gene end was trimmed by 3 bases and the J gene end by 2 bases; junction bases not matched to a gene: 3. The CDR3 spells CASSDRDRGQETQYF. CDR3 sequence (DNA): TGCGCCAGCAGTGACCGGGACAGGGGACAAGAGACCCAGTACTTC.

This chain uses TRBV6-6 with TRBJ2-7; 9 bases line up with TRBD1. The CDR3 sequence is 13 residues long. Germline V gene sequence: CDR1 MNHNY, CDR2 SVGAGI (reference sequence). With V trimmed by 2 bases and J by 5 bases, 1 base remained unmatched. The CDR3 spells CASSYGTGNEQYF. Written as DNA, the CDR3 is TGTGCCAGCAGTTACGGGACAGGGAACGAGCAGTACTTC.